This T cell receptor beta chain was observed in a study of T-cell reconstitution after alpha-beta-depleted transplantation in children. CDR3 length: 16 residues. CDR1 KGHDR and CDR2 SFDVKD come from the germline V gene. V lost 8 bases and J lost 0, with 17 bases in between. Construction of the TCRbeta library involved unique molecular identifiers. TCRdb recomputed calls from the PCR reads with MiXCR, one row per CDR3 protein. The table has around 600,000 distinct CDR3 sequences, roughly a tenth seen once. Sequencing was performed on PBMCs from the stem cell graft donor, taken from the stem cell graft. The receptor's source is a human donor who donated a stem cell graft to a child with acute myeloid leukemia. The V and J genes are TRBV24-1 and TRBJ2-3; D may be TRBD2 (6 bases). The chain's CDR3 is CATNPGDYSSTDTQYF. The CDR3 region has the DNA TGTGCCACCAACCCGGGGGATTATTCTAGCACAGATACGCAGTATTTT.